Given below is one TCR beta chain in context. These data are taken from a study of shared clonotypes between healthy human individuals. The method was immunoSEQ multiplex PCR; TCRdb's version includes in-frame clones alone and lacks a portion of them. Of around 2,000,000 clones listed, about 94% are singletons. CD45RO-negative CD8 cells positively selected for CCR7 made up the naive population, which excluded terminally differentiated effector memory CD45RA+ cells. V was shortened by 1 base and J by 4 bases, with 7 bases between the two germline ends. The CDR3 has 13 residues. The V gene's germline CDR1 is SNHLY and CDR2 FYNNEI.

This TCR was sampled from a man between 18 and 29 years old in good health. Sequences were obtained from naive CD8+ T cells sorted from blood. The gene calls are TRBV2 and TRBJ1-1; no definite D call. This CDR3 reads CASSEEDFTEAFF. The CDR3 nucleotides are TGTGCCAGCAGTGAAGAGGACTTCACTGAAGCTTTCTTT.